Shown below are 6 T cell receptor beta chains from a single sample sequenced in a study of a mutant IDH1 vaccine in newly diagnosed glioma. Method: immunoSEQ multiplex PCR; TCRdb's copy keeps in-frame clones and lacks some. The sample lists 30,000 to 40,000 clones; 80% to 95% were seen once. Time point reported: baseline, week 1 (first vaccination visit). Documented treatment: pre-vaccination baseline after standard-of-care therapy. The sequencing here drew on PBMCs, taken from a glioma patient treated with radiotherapy, temozolomide or both. Source of these receptors: a man younger than 35 with glioma.

V is TRBV9 and J is TRBJ2-7; D is possibly TRBD1 (6 bases). The CDR3 consists of 14 residues. V was pared by 4 bases and J by 1 base, with 12 bases between. Germline loops: CDR1 SGDLS, CDR2 YYNGEE. CDR3: CASSPGDGSYEQYF. The CDR3, as DNA: TGTGCCAGCAGCCCAGGGGACGGATCCTACGAGCAGTACTTC.

This chain uses TRBV9 with TRBJ1-2, with D possibly matching TRBD1 (5 bases). The CDR3 extends over 15 amino acids. V was cut by 0 bases and J by 3 bases, with 12 bases left in between. The germline V gene has CDR1 SGDLS and CDR2 YYNGEE. CDR3 sequence reads: CASSVDQGRDYGYTF. CDR3 in DNA: TGTGCCAGCAGCGTAGACCAGGGCAGGGACTATGGCTACACCTTC.

The chain carries TRBV2 and TRBJ2-7, with 7 bases matching TRBD1. CDR3 length: 17 residues. Germline-derived CDR1 and CDR2 are SNHLY and FYNNEI. V lost 2 bases to trimming and J lost 3 bases; unmatched junction nucleotides: 13. DNA for the CDR3: TGTGCCAGCAGTGAAATCAAGGGAAGGGGGACAGTCTACGAGCAGTACTTC. Protein: CASSEIKGRGTVYEQYF. The full variable domain, completed using reference TRBV2 and TRBJ2-7, is EPEVTQTPSHQVTQMGQEVILRCVPISNHLYFYWYRQILGQKVEFLVSFYNNEISEKSEIFDDQFSVERPDGSNFTLKIRSTKLEDSAMYFCASSEIKGRGTVYEQYFGPGTRLTVT.

V usage is TRBV28 and J usage is TRBJ1-1, with D uncertain. The CDR3 spans 13 residues. Germline CDR1 is MDHEN and CDR2 is SYDVKM. Trimming pared 2 bases from V and 8 bases from J, leaving 12 bases between. The CDR3 DNA reads as TGTGCCAGCAGTTTAGGAGGGTTAGAGGAAGCTTTCTTT. It encodes CASSLGGLEEAFF.

This clone was found once. The rearrangement links TRBV11-2 to TRBJ2-7; D not resolved. The CDR3 extends over 15 amino acids. The germline V gene has CDR1 SGHAT and CDR2 FQNNGV. Trimming cost V 1 base and J 0 bases, with 10 bases left between them. The CDR3 nucleotides are TGTGCCAGCAGCTTAGTTAGGGCTCCCTCCTACGAGCAGTACTTC. Its translation: CASSLVRAPSYEQYF.

This chain joins TRBV6-1 and TRBJ2-7; 9 nucleotides match TRBD2. This CDR3 has 15 amino acids. J gave up 2 bases and V 5 bases, and 7 bases lay outside the gene matches. Germline V gives CDR1 MNHNS, CDR2 SASEGT. The CDR3 DNA follows: TGTGCCAGCAGTCCGGGACTAGCTGCAACCTACGAGCAGTACTTC. Encoded protein: CASSPGLAATYEQYF.